Sequencing of this T cell receptor (beta chain) was carried out in a study of blood T cell repertoires in COVID-19. Study information: Samples representing acute and convalescent COVID-19 were sourced from the United States, Italy and Spain.

Measured with immunoSEQ multiplex PCR; TCRdb has only the in-frame clones, and not every one. This sample has 30,000 to 50,000 clones, with approximately 79% found just once. Germline assignment: CDR1 SQVTM and CDR2 ANQGSEA. The CDR3 has 15 residues. The germline V and J ends were trimmed by 6 bases and 1 base, with 19 bases remaining between them. The sequenced material came from peripheral blood. The rearrangement links TRBV29-1 to TRBJ2-7; no definite D call. The TCR originated in a man between 70 and 80 years old with acute or convalescent COVID-19. The CDR3 region is CSVCPTGPLSYEQYF. The CDR3, as DNA: TGCAGCGTCTGCCCGACTGGCCCGTTATCCTACGAGCAGTACTTC.